This TCR beta chain was identified in a study of tumor-infiltrating lymphocytes in localized non-small cell lung cancer. Only in-frame clones appear in the TCRdb table, and some are missing; sequencing was by immunoSEQ multiplex PCR. The repertoire holds around 14,000 clones, with roughly 76% as singletons. The CDR3 covers 15 residues. V shed 4 bases and J shed 10 bases, with 17 bases lying between them. CDR1 is SGHVS, CDR2 FQNEAQ, per germline. Sequenced material: lung tumor tissue. The gene calls are TRBV7-8 and TRBJ1-6; tentative D call: TRBD1 (5 bases). The TCR sequence derives from a human donor with non-small cell lung cancer. The CDR3 region is CASSYAGRGESPLHF. In nucleotides, the CDR3 is TGTGCCAGCAGCTACGCCGGGAGGGGTGAATCACCCCTCCACTTT.